This T cell receptor (beta chain) was retrieved from a study of cytomegalovirus exposure and HLA in healthy donors. Study outcomes and limitations: At a 0.05 false discovery rate, a later analysis found 18,000 or so TCR beta sequences to be associated with HLA alleles.

This clone came up once. What it binds is unknown. 60 Vbeta and 13 Jbeta primers were used in PCR. The method was immunoSEQ multiplex PCR; TCRdb's version includes in-frame clones alone and lacks a portion of them. The sample holds roughly 180,000 clones, less than 90% seen once. This receptor was taken from a man between 25 and 39 years old in good health and CMV-seronegative. The material sequenced was PBMCs.

The CDR3 bases are TGTGCCAGTAGTCCGAAGACGGCGACGGGGGGCTACACCTTC. Encoded protein: CASSPKTATGGYTF. The rearrangement uses TRBV19 and TRBJ1-2; the D is unclear. V was cut by 5 bases and J by 8 bases, with 18 bases left in between. Germline V gene sequence: CDR1 LNHDA, CDR2 SQIVND (reference sequence). The CDR3 has 14 amino acids.